The subject of this entry is one T cell receptor (beta chain). This clonotype has more than one count but fewer than ten. Its antigen has not been determined. Per-base quality was not reported, and no clone a single base away is much larger than it. The sample belongs to a study of human T cells and chemical hapten exposure (dated by TCRdb to about 2021). Looking at the study overall: For sensitization, 2% DPC in acetone was applied to a roughly 2 cm by roughly 2 cm area of upper inner arm skin. Patients additionally received weekly therapeutic DPC doses to the scalp throughout the approximately 25-week study period. Patch testing was performed on the upper back with Finn chambers containing 0.01% DPC, and the patch tests were scored after 6 days according to International Contact Dermatitis Research Group standards. Alopecia areata with under or over 50% scalp involvement, alopecia totalis and alopecia universalis were represented in the patient cohort, which was mostly female. Libraries were pooled for sequencing, and variation in per-sample TCR yields was attributed mainly to small differences in library volumes within the pool. In alopecia patients, the study followed how the peripheral blood TCR repertoire changed in vivo over primary and secondary sensitization to diphenylcyclopropenone (DPC), a hapten. Patient blood was sampled pre-sensitization (week 0) and at 2, 6 and about 24 weeks after DPC sensitization. Blood for TCR sequencing was provided by twenty-nine alopecia patients at one to four time points (pre-sensitization, 2, 6 and 24 weeks). Study-wide findings and limitations: Repeated subsampling changed both the strength of the expansion versus patch-test correlation and the threshold at which the correlation became significant. No change with DPC sensitization was found in the number of TCRs above 1 in 1000 frequency, and no evidence of global repertoire structure alterations was found. Alopecia, a presumed autoimmune disease, was present in all patients, so the immune response of the patients might differ from that of healthy individuals. Significantly more large CDR3 similarity clusters were formed by expanded TCRs than by pre-sensitization or healthy control sets, consistent with antigen-driven responses. The number of PT1 expanded TCRs positively correlated with patch test score, significant at thresholds 8, 16 and 32 but not 4.

Reading the label with the study, this specimen's time point is: pre-sensitization, week 0. Interpreted using the paper, the treatment or condition label stands for: therapeutic diphenylcyclopropenone sensitization with weekly scalp DPC. At each patch-test visit, blood was drawn before the patch test was applied. Eligible patients were aged 18 to 70, diagnosed with alopecia, deemed suitable for DPC therapy, and excluded if pregnant. Total RNA was extracted from unfractionated whole blood collected in Tempus Blood RNA tubes. Spanning cysteine to phenylalanine, the CDR3 consists of 14 amino acids. Only the CDR3 DNA is retained, 42 bases long and in frame from the first base. CDR1 and CDR2, per the germline V gene (reference sequence), are MNHEY and SMNVEV. V ends up 5 bases short and J 6 bases short, with an unmatched junction base count of 8. Receptors were amplified or captured by RACE. Sequencer: NextSeq 500. Library preparation attached unique molecular identifiers to individual cDNA molecules for quantitative, reproducible TCR counting. For every blood RNA sample, sequencing covered both the TCR alpha and TCR beta chains. The authors' analysis ran thus. The median number of TCRs per sample was approximately 96,000, ranging from 23,224 to 690,600. The Decombinator software suite was used to annotate V, J and CDR3 in the TCR reads. For the PS versus PT1 abundance plots, all samples were subsampled to the same number of TCRs (28,000). TCRs were defined as expanded if absent before sensitization and observed at least eight times at the 2-week time point. Using fastp trimming at Q25 and MiXCR clonotype assembly, TCRdb reanalyzed the public sequencing data and kept in-frame beta chains. Rows matching on CDR3 protein sequence are summarized as one entry with the most common DNA and genes. The V and J calls come from TCRdb's annotation, not from the publication. In this sample the table shows more than 250,000 distinct CDR3 sequences, about 8.1% of which occur a single time. The top ten clones comprise 2% to 2.5% of the sample.

Recombination joined TRBV27 with TRBJ2-7, and 9 junction bases match TRBD1. The material sequenced was whole blood, taken in connection with sensitization to the hapten diphenylcyclopropenone (DPC). This TCR was sampled from a woman aged 40 to 50 with alopecia areata. Some clones in this sample may be carry-over from other donors' samples. The DNA is as follows: TGTGCCAGCAGTCCCGGGACAGGGTTTGGCGAGCAGTACTTC. The translation is CASSPGTGFGEQYF.